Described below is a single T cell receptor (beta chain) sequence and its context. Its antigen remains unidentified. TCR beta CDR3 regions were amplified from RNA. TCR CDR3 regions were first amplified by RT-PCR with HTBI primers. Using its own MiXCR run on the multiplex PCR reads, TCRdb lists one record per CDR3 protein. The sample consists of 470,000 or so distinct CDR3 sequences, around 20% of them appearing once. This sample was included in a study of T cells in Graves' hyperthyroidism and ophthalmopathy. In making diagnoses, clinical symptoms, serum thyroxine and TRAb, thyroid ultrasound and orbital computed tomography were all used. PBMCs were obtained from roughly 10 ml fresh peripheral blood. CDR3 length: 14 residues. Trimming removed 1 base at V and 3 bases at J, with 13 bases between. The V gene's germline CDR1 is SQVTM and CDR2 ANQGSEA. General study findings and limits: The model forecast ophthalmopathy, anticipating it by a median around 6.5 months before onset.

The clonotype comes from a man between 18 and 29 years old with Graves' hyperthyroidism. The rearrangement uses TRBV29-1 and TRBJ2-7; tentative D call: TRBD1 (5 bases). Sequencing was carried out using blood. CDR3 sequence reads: CSVEGAGSLYEQYF. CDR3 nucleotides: TGCAGCGTTGAAGGCGCAGGGTCTCTCTACGAGCAGTACTTC.